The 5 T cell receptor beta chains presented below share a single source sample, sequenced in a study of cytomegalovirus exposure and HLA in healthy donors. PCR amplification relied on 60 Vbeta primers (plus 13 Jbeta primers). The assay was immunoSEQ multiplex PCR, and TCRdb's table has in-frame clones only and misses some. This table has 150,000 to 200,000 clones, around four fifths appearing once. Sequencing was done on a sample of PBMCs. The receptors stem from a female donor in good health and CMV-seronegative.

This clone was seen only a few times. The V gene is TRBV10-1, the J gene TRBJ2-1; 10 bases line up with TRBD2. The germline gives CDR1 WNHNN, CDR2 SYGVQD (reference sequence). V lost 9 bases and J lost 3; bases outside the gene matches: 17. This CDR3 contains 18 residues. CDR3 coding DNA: TGCGCCAGTAGACCCCTAGCGGGGGCCCGAGAAAGCTACAATGAGCAGTTCTTC. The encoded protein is CASRPLAGARESYNEQFF.

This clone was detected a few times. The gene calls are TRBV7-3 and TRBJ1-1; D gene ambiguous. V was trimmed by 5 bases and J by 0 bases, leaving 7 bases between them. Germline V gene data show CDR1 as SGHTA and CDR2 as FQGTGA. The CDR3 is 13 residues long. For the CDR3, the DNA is TGTGCCAGCAGCCGCGAGGTGAACACTGAAGCTTTCTTT. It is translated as CASSREVNTEAFF.

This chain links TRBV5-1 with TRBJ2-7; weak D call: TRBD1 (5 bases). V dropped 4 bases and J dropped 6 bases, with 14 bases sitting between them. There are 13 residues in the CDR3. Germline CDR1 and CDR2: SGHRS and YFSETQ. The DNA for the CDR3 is TGCGCCAGCAGCATCCCGCAGGGCGGCGAGCAGTACTTC. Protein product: CASSIPQGGEQYF. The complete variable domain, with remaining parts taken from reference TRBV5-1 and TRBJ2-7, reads KAGVTQTPRYLIKTRGQQVTLSCSPISGHRSVSWYQQTPGQGLQFLFEYFSETQRNKGNFPGRFSGRQFSNSRSEMNVSTLELGDSALYLCASSIPQGGEQYFGPGTRLTVT.

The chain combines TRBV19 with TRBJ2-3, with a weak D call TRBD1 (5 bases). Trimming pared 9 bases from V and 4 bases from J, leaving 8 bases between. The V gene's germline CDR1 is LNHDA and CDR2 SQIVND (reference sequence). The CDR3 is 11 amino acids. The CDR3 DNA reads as TGTGCCAGCAGGGCGGCAGATACGCAGTATTTT. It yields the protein CASRAADTQYF.

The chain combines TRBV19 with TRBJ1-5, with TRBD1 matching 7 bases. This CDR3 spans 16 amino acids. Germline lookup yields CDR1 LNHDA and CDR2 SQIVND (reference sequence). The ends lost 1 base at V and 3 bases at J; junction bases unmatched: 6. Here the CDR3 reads CASSIVGRGDNQPQHF. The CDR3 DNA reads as TGTGCCAGTAGTATAGTCGGCAGGGGGGACAATCAGCCCCAGCATTTT.